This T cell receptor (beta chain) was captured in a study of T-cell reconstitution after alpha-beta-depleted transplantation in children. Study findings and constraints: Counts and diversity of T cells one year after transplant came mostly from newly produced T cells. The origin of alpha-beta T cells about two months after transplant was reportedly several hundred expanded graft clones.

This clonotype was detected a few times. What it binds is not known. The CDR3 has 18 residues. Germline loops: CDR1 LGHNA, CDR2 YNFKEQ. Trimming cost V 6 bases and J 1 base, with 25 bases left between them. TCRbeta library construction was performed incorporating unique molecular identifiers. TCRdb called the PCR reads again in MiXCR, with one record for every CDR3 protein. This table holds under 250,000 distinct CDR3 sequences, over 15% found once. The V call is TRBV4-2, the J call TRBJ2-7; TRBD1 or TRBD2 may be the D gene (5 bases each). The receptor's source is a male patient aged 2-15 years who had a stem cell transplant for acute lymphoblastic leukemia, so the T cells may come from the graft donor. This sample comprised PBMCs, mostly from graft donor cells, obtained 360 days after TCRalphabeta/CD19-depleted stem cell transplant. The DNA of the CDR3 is TGTGCCAGCAGTCGGGATATCGGATTCTGGCAGGGATCCTACGAGCAGTACTTC. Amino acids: CASSRDIGFWQGSYEQYF.